One sample yielded the 24 T cell receptor beta chains listed below, sequenced in a study of long-term antiretroviral therapy in people with HIV. Runs used v3.0 of the immunoSEQ assay and were done at survey level. Sequencing used immunoSEQ multiplex PCR; TCRdb keeps in-frame clones, though not all of them. This sample carries roughly 36,000 clones, 83% of them seen once, and the ten largest clones take roughly 7.9%. Source: unsorted PBMCs, taken 0.4 years before starting antiretroviral therapy. These receptors were obtained from a man younger than 30 with HIV.

This clone was seen more than once but under ten times. The chain has TRBV6-6 and TRBJ1-1; TRBD1 might be the D (6 bases). Germline-derived CDR1 and CDR2 are MNHNY and SVGAGI (reference sequence). Trimming left V 8 bases short and J 4 bases short, with 14 bases between. The CDR3 loop spans 13 amino acids. The CDR3 reads CASGGRGGTEAFF. CDR3 sequence (DNA): TGTGCCAGCGGAGGGAGGGGGGGCACTGAAGCTTTCTTT.

J is TRBJ2-5 and V is TRBV6-5, with TRBD2 identical over 8 bases. The trim removed 6 bases at V and 5 bases at J, leaving 11 bases unmatched. This CDR3 region has 15 residues. Germline V gene data show CDR1 as MNHEY and CDR2 as SVGAGI. The CDR3: CASSGSTGGGETQYF. For the CDR3, the DNA is TGTGCCAGCAGCGGCTCTACGGGAGGGGGGGAGACCCAGTACTTC.

J is TRBJ1-1 and V is TRBV5-1; a weak D match, TRBD1 (5 bases). The germline V gene encodes CDR1 SGHRS and CDR2 YFSETQ. The CDR3 runs to 14 residues. V gave up 2 bases and J gave up 5 bases, with 13 bases separating them. CDR3 protein: CASSFQGGLTEAFF. CDR3 in DNA: TGCGCCAGCAGCTTCCAGGGAGGGTTAACTGAAGCTTTCTTT.

J is TRBJ2-7 and V is TRBV28, with unresolved D. Germline V CDR1 and CDR2: MDHEN, SYDVKM. Trimming took 2 bases from V and 4 from J, leaving 6 bases between them. This CDR3 has 12 residues. CDR3 nucleotides: TGTGCCAGCAGTTTAAAAAAGTACGAGCAGTACTTC. Amino acids: CASSLKKYEQYF.

The V gene is TRBV6-5, the J gene TRBJ2-7; TRBD1 might be the D (5 bases). The CDR3 loop spans 13 amino acids. Trimming cost V 6 bases and J 5 bases, with 14 bases left between them. Per germline, CDR1 MNHEY and CDR2 SVGAGI. The CDR3 spells CASSSGRANEQYF. CDR3 in DNA: TGTGCCAGCAGCTCGGGCAGGGCGAACGAGCAGTACTTC.

The gene calls are TRBV9 and TRBJ2-7; 8 bases align to TRBD2. CDR1 and CDR2 (germline): SGDLS, YYNGEE. V lost 2 bases and J lost 2; bases outside the gene matches: 9. This CDR3 is built from 16 residues. The CDR3 here is CASSVGARGLAYEQYF. The CDR3 coding sequence is TGTGCCAGCAGCGTCGGCGCCCGGGGACTAGCCTACGAGCAGTACTTC.

The chain has TRBV5-1 and TRBJ2-1; D uncertain. There are 16 residues in the CDR3. V lost 2 bases to trimming and J lost 0 bases, with 12 bases between them. Germline V gene lookup returns CDR1 SGHRS and CDR2 YFSETQ. Written as DNA, the CDR3 is TGCGCCAGCAGCTTTCCGGACGGAGCCTCCTACAATGAGCAGTTCTTC. Translation: CASSFPDGASYNEQFF.

CDR3 amino acids: CASSAHSGSYNEQFF. Written as DNA, the CDR3 is TGTGCCAGCAGTGCCCATAGCGGCTCCTACAATGAGCAGTTCTTC. The rearrangement joins TRBV6-1 to TRBJ2-1, with a tentative D call TRBD2 (6 bases). The CDR3 consists of 15 residues. The germline V gene has CDR1 MNHNS and CDR2 SASEGT. Deletions cut 4 bases from V and 0 bases from J, with 10 bases between.

This clone was counted a few times. This chain connects TRBV7-9 to TRBJ1-6; D gene ambiguous. Trimming cost V 9 bases and J 5 bases, with 23 bases left between them. Germline V gives CDR1 SEHNR, CDR2 FQNEAQ (reference sequence). This CDR3 is 17 amino acids long. CDR3 coding DNA: TGTGCCAGTGAACACTTAGGACGGAGCCTAAATAATTCACCCCTCCACTTT. This codes for CASEHLGRSLNNSPLHF.

This chain joins TRBV4-1 and TRBJ2-1; 10 nucleotides align to TRBD2. Looked up from germline, CDR1 is MGHRA and CDR2 is YSYEKL. V shed 8 bases and J 6 bases; nucleotides not matched to a gene: 7. This CDR3 has 14 residues. The CDR3 sequence: CASEKAGGRNEQFF. CDR3 DNA: TGCGCCAGCGAAAAAGCGGGAGGGCGCAATGAGCAGTTCTTC.

This clone was recorded only once. The chain carries TRBV27 and TRBJ1-1; D unresolved. Trimming cost V 1 base and J 4 bases, with 10 bases left between them. This CDR3 has 14 amino acids. Germline-derived CDR1 and CDR2 are MNHEY and SMNVEV (reference sequence). CDR3 coding DNA: TGTGCCAGCAGTTTATGGGCCCGAGGCACTGAAGCTTTCTTT. Residues: CASSLWARGTEAFF.

The chain is built from TRBV5-5 and TRBJ2-7; D may be TRBD1 or TRBD2 (5 bases each). The CDR3 totals 14 residues. V was clipped by 1 base and J by 7 bases, with 15 bases between them. Germline lookup yields CDR1 SGHKS and CDR2 YYEKEE (reference sequence). The CDR3 DNA is TGTGCCAGCAGCTTGAACTGGGGGTCGGGGGAGCAGTACTTC. Residues: CASSLNWGSGEQYF.

The chain is built from TRBV5-4 and TRBJ2-7; TRBD2 aligns across 7 bases. With V trimmed by 4 bases and J by 1 base, 8 bases remained unmatched. Per the germline V gene, CDR1 is SGHNT and CDR2 is YYREEE (reference sequence). The CDR3 covers 15 residues. For the CDR3, the DNA is TGTGCCAGCAGCCAAGCCCTAGCGGTTTCCTACGAGCAGTACTTC. As protein: CASSQALAVSYEQYF. Looking up the rest from reference TRBV5-4 and TRBJ2-7 gives the full variable domain: ETGVTQSPTHLIKTRGQQVTLRCSSQSGHNTVSWYQQALGQGPQFIFQYYREEENGRGNFPPRFSGLQFPNYSSELNVNALELDDSALYLCASSQALAVSYEQYFGPGTRLTVT.

V gene TRBV19 combines with J gene TRBJ2-7; D is unresolved. V was cut by 8 bases and J by 2 bases, with 13 bases left in between. Germline V gene data show CDR1 as LNHDA and CDR2 as SQIVND (reference sequence). CDR3 length equals 13 residues. In DNA, the CDR3 is TGTGCCAGTGCGCCCGGGCCCGCCTACGAGCAGTACTTC. It translates to CASAPGPAYEQYF.

This clone was detected only a few times. The rearrangement links TRBV7-2 to TRBJ1-2; possibly TRBD1 for D (6 bases). Germline V CDR1 and CDR2: SGHTA, FQGNSA. The germline V and J ends were trimmed by 4 bases and 6 bases, with 9 bases remaining between them. This CDR3 region has 12 residues. CDR3 nucleotides: TGTGCCAGCAGCTGGCAGGGGAATGGCTACACCTTC. Its protein is CASSWQGNGYTF.

The chain joins TRBV2 to TRBJ2-6; the D call may be TRBD1 or TRBD2 (6 bases each). Trimming left V 2 bases short and J 0 bases short, with 14 bases between. This CDR3 is 18 amino acids long. The germline CDR1 and CDR2 sequences are SNHLY and FYNNEI. In nucleotides, the CDR3 is TGTGCCAGCAGTGAACGGGGGCCCGAATACTCTGGGGCCAACGTCCTGACTTTC. This codes for CASSERGPEYSGANVLTF.

This chain connects TRBV13 to TRBJ1-1, with 8 bases lining up with TRBD1. Germline CDR1 PRHDT, CDR2 FYEKMQ (reference sequence). With V trimmed by 2 bases and J by 5 bases, 4 bases remained unmatched. The length of the CDR3 is 14 residues. In nucleotides, the CDR3 is TGTGCCAGCAGCTTACAGGGGGCCGGGACTGAAGCTTTCTTT. It encodes CASSLQGAGTEAFF.

The chain links TRBV9 to TRBJ2-1; 7 bases line up with TRBD2. V gave up 3 bases and J gave up 3 bases; unmatched junction bases: 6. CDR3 size: 15 residues. The germline CDR1 and CDR2 sequences are SGDLS and YYNGEE. CDR3 in amino acids: CASSASSGNYNEQFF. For the CDR3, the DNA is TGTGCCAGCAGCGCGTCTAGCGGTAACTACAATGAGCAGTTCTTC.

In regard to this clone: The same CDR3 is also encoded by other DNA sequences in this sample. The rearrangement uses TRBV14 and TRBJ1-1; no firm D call. CDR3 length equals 14 residues. V shed 4 bases and J shed 5 bases, with 14 bases lying between them. The germline gives CDR1 SGHDN, CDR2 FVKESK. The CDR3 DNA is TGTGCCAGCAGCCTTCTGGGAGAGGTAACTGAAGCTTTCTTT. Its protein product is CASSLLGEVTEAFF.

In this sample, this clone turned up a few times. J is TRBJ1-6 and V is TRBV18; TRBD1 matches 7 bases. J lost 7 bases, V lost 4 bases, and 7 bases had no gene match. Germline V gives CDR1 KGHSH, CDR2 LQKENI. CDR3 length: 15 amino acids. This CDR3 reads CASSRRGTDNSPLHF. Here the CDR3 DNA reads TGTGCCAGCTCACGTCGCGGGACAGACAATTCACCCCTCCACTTT.

V gene TRBV15 combines with J gene TRBJ2-3; TRBD2 aligns across 8 bases. Germline lookup yields CDR1 LNHNV and CDR2 YYDKDF (reference sequence). V shed 1 base, J shed 6 bases, and the junction held 6 bases outside the gene matches. This CDR3 comprises 15 residues. CDR3 sequence: CATSRVREGRDTQYF. The CDR3 DNA sequence: TGTGCCACCAGCAGAGTACGGGAGGGCCGGGATACGCAGTATTTT.

This clone has just one count. The chain has TRBV4-1 and TRBJ1-1; the match to TRBD1 covers 10 bases. Unmatched junction bases numbered 14, after V lost 2 bases and J lost 5 bases. CDR1 is MGHRA, CDR2 YSYEKL, per germline. The CDR3 runs 18 residues. CDR3: CASSQTRPDRGRGTEAFF. The CDR3 DNA sequence: TGCGCCAGCAGCCAAACCCGCCCTGACAGGGGGCGAGGGACTGAAGCTTTCTTT.

This clone has a handful of counts. The chain has TRBV19 and TRBJ1-3; D remains ambiguous. Germline CDR1 and CDR2: LNHDA and SQIVND (reference sequence). The germline V and J ends were trimmed by 8 bases and 0 bases, with 20 bases remaining between them. This CDR3 has 17 residues. CDR3 in amino acids: CASSEVQMLFSGNTIYF. CDR3 nucleotides: TGTGCCAGTTCTGAGGTACAGATGCTGTTCTCTGGAAACACCATATATTTT.

The chain has TRBV7-2 and TRBJ1-3; D not certain. The CDR3 has 16 amino acids. The germline CDR1 and CDR2 sequences are SGHTA and FQGNSA. The germline V and J ends were trimmed by 0 bases and 1 base, with 10 bases remaining between them. The DNA for the CDR3 is TGTGCCAGCAGCTTAGCGCCGGTATTATCTGGAAACACCATATATTTT. It translates to CASSLAPVLSGNTIYF.